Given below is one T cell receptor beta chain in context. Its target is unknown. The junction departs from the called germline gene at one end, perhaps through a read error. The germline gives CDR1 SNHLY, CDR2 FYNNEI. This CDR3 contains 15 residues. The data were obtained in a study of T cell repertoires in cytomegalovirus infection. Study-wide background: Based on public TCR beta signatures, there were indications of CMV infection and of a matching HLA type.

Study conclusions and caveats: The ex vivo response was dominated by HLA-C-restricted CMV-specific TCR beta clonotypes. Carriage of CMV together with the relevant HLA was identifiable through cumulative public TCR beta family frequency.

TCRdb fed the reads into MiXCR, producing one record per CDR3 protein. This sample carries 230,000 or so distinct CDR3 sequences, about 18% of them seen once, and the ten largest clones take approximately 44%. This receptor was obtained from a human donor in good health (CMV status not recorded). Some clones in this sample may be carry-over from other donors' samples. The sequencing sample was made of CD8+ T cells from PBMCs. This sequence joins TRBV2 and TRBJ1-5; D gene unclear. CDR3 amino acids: CASSEGGISNQPRHF. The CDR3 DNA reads TGTGCCAGCAGTGAAGGGGGTATCAGCAATCAGCCCCGGCATTTT.